These 26 T cell receptor beta chains share one sample of origin, sequenced in a study of cytomegalovirus exposure and HLA in healthy donors. The PCR had 60 Vbeta and 13 Jbeta primers. Sequencing used immunoSEQ multiplex PCR; TCRdb keeps in-frame clones, though not all of them. The sample carries about 170,000 clones, roughly two thirds recorded once. Sequencing input: PBMCs. The receptor source for this set is a woman aged 18 to 35 in good health and CMV-seropositive.

The V and J genes are TRBV29-1 and TRBJ2-3; maybe TRBD2 (5 bases). The germline V gene has CDR1 SQVTM and CDR2 ANQGSEA. V dropped 4 bases and J dropped 4 bases, with 24 bases sitting between them. The length of the CDR3 is 17 residues. CDR3 nucleotide sequence: TGCAGCGTTGTTGGGGTGGTTCGGGGTCATGAGGCAGATACGCAGTATTTT. This gives the protein CSVVGVVRGHEADTQYF.

V usage is TRBV30 and J usage is TRBJ1-1, with a weak D call TRBD1 (5 bases). The germline V gene has CDR1 GTSNPN and CDR2 SVGIG (reference sequence). V lost 4 bases and J lost 2, with 14 bases in between. This CDR3 has 14 residues. CDR3 sequence reads: CAWIISGANTEAFF. In nucleotides, the CDR3 is TGTGCCTGGATCATAAGCGGGGCAAACACTGAAGCTTTCTTT. Drawing the rest from reference TRBV30 and TRBJ1-1, the complete variable domain is SQTIHQWPATLVQPVGSPLSLECTVEGTSNPNLYWYRQAAGRGLQLLFYSVGIGQISSEVPQNLSASRPQDRQFILSSKKLLLSDSGFYLCAWIISGANTEAFFGQGTRLTVV.

J is TRBJ2-5 and V is TRBV6-5; 8 bases are shared with TRBD2. This CDR3 region has 11 residues. Germline CDR1 and CDR2: MNHEY and SVGAGI. The DNA for the CDR3 is TGTGCTTCAGCGGGGGAGGAGACCCAGTACTTC. It encodes CASAGEETQYF.

This clone came up a few times. V is TRBV29-1 and J is TRBJ1-1; 9 nucleotides agree with TRBD1. CDR1 is SQVTM and CDR2 is ANQGSEA in the germline V gene. V shed 1 base, J shed 4 bases, and the junction held 7 bases outside the gene matches. The CDR3 covers 15 residues. Here the CDR3 DNA reads TGCAGCGTTGAAGTTACAGGGGGCGCGATCACTGAAGCTTTCTTT. It specifies CSVEVTGGAITEAFF. The full variable domain, in which reference TRBV29-1 and TRBJ1-1 provide the parts outside the CDR3, is SAVISQKPSRDICQRGTSLTIQCQVDSQVTMMFWYRQQPGQSLTLIATANQGSEATYESGFVIDKFPISRPNLTFSTLTVSNMSPEDSSIYLCSVEVTGGAITEAFFGQGTRLTVV.

This sequence joins TRBV5-8 and TRBJ2-1; D perhaps matches TRBD2 (6 bases). This CDR3 spans 15 amino acids. Germline loops: CDR1 SGHTS, CDR2 YDEGEE. The germline V and J ends were trimmed by 3 bases and 2 bases, with 12 bases remaining between them. The CDR3 loop reads CASSSDYLTYNEQFF. In DNA form, the CDR3 reads TGTGCCAGCAGCTCGGACTATTTGACCTACAATGAGCAGTTCTTC.

This chain links TRBV7-2 with TRBJ2-4; 7 nucleotides agree with TRBD1. J gave up 8 bases and V 5 bases, and 6 bases lay outside the gene matches. This CDR3 has 13 amino acids. Germline CDR1 and CDR2: SGHTA and FQGNSA. The CDR3 nucleotides are TGTGCCAGCAGCCGAGGGGGCCTAGACATTCAGTACTTC. As protein: CASSRGGLDIQYF.

The J gene is TRBJ2-1, the V gene TRBV4-2, with 12 bases fitting TRBD2. The CDR3 has 20 amino acids. Losses at the gene ends were 1 base for V and 13 bases for J; bases not matched to a gene: 23. The germline V gene has CDR1 LGHNA and CDR2 YNFKEQ. CDR3 bases: TGTGCCAGCAGCCAAGTACCGGGACTTCGCGCAACTAGCGGGGGGCCCTTACAGTTCTTC. As protein: CASSQVPGLRATSGGPLQFF.

This clone appeared a single time. The CDR3 region has the DNA TGTGCCACGCGACAGGGAAGTACGCAGTATTTT. Translated: CATRQGSTQYF. The chain joins TRBV10-3 to TRBJ2-3; TRBD1 aligns across 7 bases. The CDR3 consists of 11 residues. J gave up 8 bases and V 10 bases, and 6 bases lay outside the gene matches. From germline, CDR1 is ENHRY and CDR2 SYGVKD.

The V gene is TRBV5-3, the J gene TRBJ2-1; TRBD2 matches at 12 bases. TRBV5-3 is classed as an ORF, of uncertain function. The CDR3 sequence is 17 residues long. V lost 2 bases to trimming and J lost 8 bases; unmatched junction nucleotides: 11. CDR3 protein: CARSFNLTSGGNYEQFF. CDR3 nucleotides: TGTGCCAGAAGCTTCAACCTAACTAGCGGGGGGAACTATGAGCAGTTCTTC.

The V gene is TRBV18, the J gene TRBJ1-1; D is unresolved. Germline CDR1 and CDR2: KGHSH and LQKENI. The CDR3 is 13 amino acids. V was pared by 2 bases and J by 7 bases, with 11 bases between. CDR3 in amino acids: CASSPFSTGEAFF. CDR3 sequence (DNA): TGTGCCAGCTCACCATTTAGTACGGGTGAAGCTTTCTTT.

On this clone: The sample holds other DNA sequences that translate to the same CDR3. The chain links TRBV27 to TRBJ2-7; 9 nucleotides align to TRBD1. The CDR3 sequence is 15 residues long. V was clipped by 5 bases and J by 4 bases; unmatched bases: 9. Germline CDR1 reads MNHEY; CDR2 reads SMNVEV (reference sequence). As DNA, the CDR3 is TGTGCCAGCAGTCCCCCGGGGACAGGGATATACGAGCAGTACTTC. It codes for CASSPPGTGIYEQYF.

There are a few counts of this clone. The CDR3 DNA reads as TGTGCCAGCAGCCCCCCTAGAGGTCAGCCCCAGCATTTT. Protein: CASSPPRGQPQHF. The V and J genes are TRBV2 and TRBJ1-5, with D uncertain. Trimming cost V 6 bases and J 6 bases, with 12 bases left between them. Germline CDR1 and CDR2: SNHLY and FYNNEI. This CDR3 contains 13 residues.

The V gene is TRBV27, the J gene TRBJ2-1, with 14 bases that match TRBD2. This CDR3 has 16 amino acids. J was trimmed by 6 bases and V by 5 bases; bases with no gene match: 6. Looked up from germline, CDR1 is MNHEY and CDR2 is SMNVEV (reference sequence). The CDR3 bases are TGTGCCAGCAGTCACCTGACTAGCGGGGGGGCCAATGAGCAGTTCTTC. It encodes CASSHLTSGGANEQFF.

In this sample, this clone turned up a few times. The chain uses TRBV19 and TRBJ2-3; TRBD2 agrees at 13 bases. Trimming cost V 10 bases and J 3 bases; bases outside gene matches: 10. Germline V gene lookup returns CDR1 LNHDA and CDR2 SQIVND (reference sequence). The CDR3 runs 16 residues. CDR3 region: CATYNRLAGGTDTQYF. The CDR3 DNA reads as TGTGCCACCTATAATCGACTAGCGGGGGGAACAGATACGCAGTATTTT.

The chain carries TRBV9 and TRBJ1-4, with TRBD1 matching 9 bases. V dropped 4 bases and J dropped 8; count of bases not matched to a gene: 6. Germline CDR1 is SGDLS and CDR2 is YYNGEE. The CDR3 length is 14 residues. In DNA form, the CDR3 reads TGTGCCAGCAGCCAGGGACAGGGTGGCGAAAAACTGTTTTTT. It codes for CASSQGQGGEKLFF.

This clone has just one count. This chain links TRBV2 with TRBJ1-4; 12 nucleotides agree with TRBD1. The CDR3 has 14 residues. Germline-derived CDR1 and CDR2 are SNHLY and FYNNEI. With V trimmed by 6 bases and J by 8 bases, 4 bases remained unmatched. In DNA, the CDR3 is TGTGCCAGCAGGGGACAGGGGGCTTTGGAAAAACTGTTTTTT. This translates into CASRGQGALEKLFF.

The V and J genes are TRBV5-1 and TRBJ2-7; possibly TRBD1 for D (6 bases). V was shortened by 4 bases and J by 2 bases, with 13 bases between the two germline ends. CDR3 length: 14 amino acids. Germline CDR1 and CDR2: SGHRS and YFSETQ. Here the CDR3 reads CASSGRDTTYEQYF. The CDR3 DNA follows: TGCGCCAGCAGCGGACGGGACACGACCTACGAGCAGTACTTC.

The J gene is TRBJ1-5, the V gene TRBV28, with D tentatively TRBD1 (6 bases). Trimming cost V 4 bases and J 4 bases, with 11 bases left between them. This CDR3 comprises 14 residues. In germline, CDR1 is MDHEN, CDR2 SYDVKM. The CDR3 sequence: CASSYRDMNQPQHF. The CDR3 DNA reads TGTGCCAGCAGTTACCGGGACATGAATCAGCCCCAGCATTTT.

This chain connects TRBV2 to TRBJ1-1, with D possibly TRBD1 on 6 matching bases. The V end lost 6 bases, the J end lost 5 bases, and 13 bases lay between the germline ends. CDR3 length: 13 residues. Germline CDR1 SNHLY, CDR2 FYNNEI. The CDR3 reads CASRQGKGTEAFF. CDR3 DNA sequence: TGTGCCAGCAGGCAGGGGAAAGGGACTGAAGCTTTCTTT.

A word on this clone: This sample also contains other DNA sequences that code for the same CDR3. This chain joins TRBV6-5 and TRBJ2-7; no definite D call. Germline CDR1 MNHEY, CDR2 SVGAGI. The V gene lost 0 bases and the J gene lost 0 bases, with 6 bases spanning the gap. CDR3 size: 14 residues. Here the CDR3 reads CASSYSRSSYEQYF. The CDR3 region has the DNA TGTGCCAGCAGTTACTCAAGGAGCTCCTACGAGCAGTACTTC.

This chain joins TRBV28 and TRBJ1-5, with 7 bases matching TRBD1. CDR3 length: 16 amino acids. Germline CDR1 is MDHEN and CDR2 is SYDVKM. The junction had 6 bases not matched to a gene; V was cut back by 3 bases and J by 1 base. The DNA of the CDR3 is TGTGCCAGCAGTTTTCCCCGGACAGGCAGCAATCAGCCCCAGCATTTT. This sequence encodes CASSFPRTGSNQPQHF.

The chain is built from TRBV5-5 and TRBJ2-1; D uncertain. Germline V lookup: CDR1 SGHKS, CDR2 YYEKEE (reference sequence). V was cut by 4 bases and J by 2 bases, with 16 bases left in between. This CDR3 region has 16 residues. The CDR3 here is CASSPQPRGAYNEQFF. The CDR3 DNA follows: TGTGCCAGCAGCCCCCAGCCCCGCGGAGCCTACAATGAGCAGTTCTTC. Based on the CDR3 plus reference TRBV5-5 and TRBJ2-1, the full variable domain is DAGVTQSPTHLIKTRGQQVTLRCSPISGHKSVSWYQQVLGQGPQFIFQYYEKEERGRGNFPDRFSARQFPNYSSELNVNALLLGDSALYLCASSPQPRGAYNEQFFGPGTRLTVL.

V is TRBV10-3 and J is TRBJ1-1; possible D gene TRBD1, 6 bases. CDR1 and CDR2 (germline): ENHRY, SYGVKD. Between the trimmed V and J ends, which lost 0 bases and 6 bases, there was a span of 11 bases. The CDR3 extends over 14 amino acids. In DNA, the CDR3 is TGTGCCATCAGTGAGTCGACAGGAAAGGCTGAAGCTTTCTTT. Translating it yields CAISESTGKAEAFF.

This clone was counted a single time. This chain uses TRBV14 with TRBJ1-1; no reliable D call. The CDR3 is 13 residues long. Trimming left V 1 base short and J 7 bases short, with 10 bases between. Looked up from germline, CDR1 is SGHDN and CDR2 is FVKESK. The CDR3 sequence: CASSQGAGVEAFF. The CDR3, as DNA: TGTGCCAGCAGCCAAGGGGCGGGCGTTGAAGCTTTCTTT.

This clone has only a few counts. The chain links TRBV18 to TRBJ1-1; the D gene is possibly TRBD1 (6 bases). The CDR3 contains 11 residues. V was trimmed by 5 bases and J by 8 bases, leaving 9 bases between them. The V gene's germline CDR1 is KGHSH and CDR2 LQKENI. The CDR3 nucleotides read TGTGCCAGCTCATATACAGGGGAAGCTTTCTTT. It specifies CASSYTGEAFF.

This sequence joins TRBV2 and TRBJ1-1; D is unresolved. The CDR3 extends over 13 amino acids. V dropped 2 bases and J dropped 13 bases, with 17 bases sitting between them. From germline, CDR1 is SNHLY and CDR2 FYNNEI. The CDR3 DNA reads as TGTGCCAGCAGTGAAACGTGGGCGAAAAAAGGTTTCTTT. This sequence encodes CASSETWAKKGFF.